This entry is about one TCR beta chain. Its antigen is still unknown. These data belong to a study of vaccination and CD4 T cells after COVID-19. Turning to the study itself: Overlapping spike pools from SARS-CoV-2 and HCoV-NL63, HCoV-OC43 and HCoV-229E served as culture stimuli.

Treatment defined: 10-day PBMC culture with coronavirus spike peptide pools or control peptides (ViraFEST assay). Following expansion of antigen-specific T cells with peptide pools, ViraFEST then sequenced TCRs. Cultured CD4+ T cell DNA was sequenced using the Oncomine TCR Beta short-read assay. Each CDR3 protein gets one entry after TCRdb re-called the PCR reads with MiXCR. Of 15,000 to 20,000 distinct CDR3 sequences listed, 35% are singletons. The CDR3 is 14 amino acids. V gave up 5 bases and J gave up 7 bases; unmatched junction bases: 10. CDR1 is SGHTA, CDR2 FQGNSA, per germline. Sequencing used cultured CD4+ T cells from blood. The chain has TRBV7-2 and TRBJ1-2; 7 bases are a match to TRBD1. The receptor comes from a human donor with COVID-19. CDR3 amino acids: CASSHPGQQRGYTF. CDR3 coding DNA: TGTGCCAGCAGCCATCCGGGACAGCAGCGTGGCTACACCTTC. The variable domain in full, completed from reference TRBV7-2 and TRBJ1-2, reads GAGVSQSPSNKVTEKGKDVELRCDPISGHTALYWYRQSLGQGLEFLIYFQGNSAPDKSGLPSDRFSAERTGGSVSTLTIQRTQQEDSAVYLCASSHPGQQRGYTFGSGTRLTVV.